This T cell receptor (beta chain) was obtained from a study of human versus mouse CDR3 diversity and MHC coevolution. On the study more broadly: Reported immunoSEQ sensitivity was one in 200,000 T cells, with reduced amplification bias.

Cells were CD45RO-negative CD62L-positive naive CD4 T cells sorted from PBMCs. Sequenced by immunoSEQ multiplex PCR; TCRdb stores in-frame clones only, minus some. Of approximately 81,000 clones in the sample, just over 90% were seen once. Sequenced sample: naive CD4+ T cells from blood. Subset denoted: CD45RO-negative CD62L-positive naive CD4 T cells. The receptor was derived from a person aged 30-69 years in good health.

CDR3 sequence (DNA): TGTGCCAGCAGCCAAGTCGGGGGATCGGACACTGAAGCTTTCTTT. It translates to CASSQVGGSDTEAFF. The V and J genes are TRBV14 and TRBJ1-1; D might be TRBD1 (5 bases). Germline V CDR1 and CDR2: SGHDN, FVKESK. Trimming pared 1 base from V and 3 bases from J, leaving 12 bases between. CDR3 length equals 15 residues.